This T cell receptor (beta chain) was profiled in a study of CXCR3-negative and CXCR3-positive naive CD8 T cells. Per the germline V gene, CDR1 is PRHDT and CDR2 is FYEKMQ (reference sequence). The CDR3 is made up of 16 amino acids. Its frequency marks this clonotype as medium-sized. Carrying UMI labels, the TRB cDNA libraries were prepared through 5' RACE. TCRdb re-called the 5' RACE reads; every CDR3 protein appears as one record, without DNA. Seen in this sample are several thousand distinct CDR3 sequences; the ten most common clones hold over 1.5%. The TCR was taken from a human donor in good health. Some clones in this sample may be carry-over from other donors' samples. The chain combines TRBV13 with TRBJ2-1; absent DNA, TCRdb's TRBD1 call cannot be checked. The specimen sequenced was naive CXCR3- CD8+ T cells from blood. Noted subset: CD45RO-CCR7+CD27+CD95- naive CD8+ T cells lacking CXCR3 (TNR3-). The CDR3 spells CASSGRAGGSYNEQFF.